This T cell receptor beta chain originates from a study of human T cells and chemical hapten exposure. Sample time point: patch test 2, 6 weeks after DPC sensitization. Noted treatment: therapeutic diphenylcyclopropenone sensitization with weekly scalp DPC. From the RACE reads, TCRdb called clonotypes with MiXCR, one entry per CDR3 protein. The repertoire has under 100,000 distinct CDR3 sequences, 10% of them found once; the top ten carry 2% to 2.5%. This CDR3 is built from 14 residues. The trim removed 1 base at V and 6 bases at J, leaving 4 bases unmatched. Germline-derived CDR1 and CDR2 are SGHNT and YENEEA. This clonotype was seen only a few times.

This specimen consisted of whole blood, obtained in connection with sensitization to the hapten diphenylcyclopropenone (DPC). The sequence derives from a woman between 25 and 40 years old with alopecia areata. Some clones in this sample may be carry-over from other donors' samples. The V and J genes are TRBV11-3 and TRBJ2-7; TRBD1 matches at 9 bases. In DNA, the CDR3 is TGTGCCAGCAGCTTAGCAGGGACAGGGCGCGAGCAGTACTTC. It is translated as CASSLAGTGREQYF.